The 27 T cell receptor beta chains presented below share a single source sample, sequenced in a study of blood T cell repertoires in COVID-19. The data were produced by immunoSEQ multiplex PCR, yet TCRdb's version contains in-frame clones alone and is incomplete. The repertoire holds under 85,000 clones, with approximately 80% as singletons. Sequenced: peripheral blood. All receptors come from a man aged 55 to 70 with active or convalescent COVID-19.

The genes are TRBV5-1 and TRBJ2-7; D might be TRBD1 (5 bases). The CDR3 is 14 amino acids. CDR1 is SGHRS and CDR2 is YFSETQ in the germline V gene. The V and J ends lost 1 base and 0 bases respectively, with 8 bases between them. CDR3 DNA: TGCGCCAGCAGCTTGTACAGGAACTCCTACGAGCAGTACTTC. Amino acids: CASSLYRNSYEQYF. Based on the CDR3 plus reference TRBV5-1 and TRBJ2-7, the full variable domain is KAGVTQTPRYLIKTRGQQVTLSCSPISGHRSVSWYQQTPGQGLQFLFEYFSETQRNKGNFPGRFSGRQFSNSRSEMNVSTLELGDSALYLCASSLYRNSYEQYFGPGTRLTVT.

CDR3 residues: CASSLGGDLGYTF. The CDR3 DNA follows: TGCGCCAGCAGCTTGGGAGGCGATCTAGGCTACACCTTC. The J gene is TRBJ1-2, the V gene TRBV5-1; D gene ambiguous. This CDR3 is 13 amino acids long. V lost 0 bases, J lost 8 bases, and 11 bases lay in between. Germline CDR1 and CDR2: SGHRS and YFSETQ.

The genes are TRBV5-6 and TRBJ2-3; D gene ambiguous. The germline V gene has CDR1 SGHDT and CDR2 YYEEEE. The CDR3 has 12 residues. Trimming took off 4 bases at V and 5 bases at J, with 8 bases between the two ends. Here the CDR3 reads CASSLLVDTQYF. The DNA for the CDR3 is TGTGCCAGCAGCCTCCTAGTAGATACGCAGTATTTT.

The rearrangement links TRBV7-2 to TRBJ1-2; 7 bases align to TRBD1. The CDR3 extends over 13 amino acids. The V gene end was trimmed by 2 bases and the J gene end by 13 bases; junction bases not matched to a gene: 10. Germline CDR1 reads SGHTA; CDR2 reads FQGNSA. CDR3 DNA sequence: TGTGCCAGCAGCTTATATACGGAGGGGGCTTCCACCTTC. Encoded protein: CASSLYTEGASTF.

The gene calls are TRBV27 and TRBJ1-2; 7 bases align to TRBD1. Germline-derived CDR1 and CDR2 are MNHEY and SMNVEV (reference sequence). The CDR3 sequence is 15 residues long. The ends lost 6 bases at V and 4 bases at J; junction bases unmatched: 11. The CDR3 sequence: CASRERQGRVYGYTF. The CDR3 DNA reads TGTGCCAGCAGAGAACGACAGGGTCGCGTCTATGGCTACACCTTC.

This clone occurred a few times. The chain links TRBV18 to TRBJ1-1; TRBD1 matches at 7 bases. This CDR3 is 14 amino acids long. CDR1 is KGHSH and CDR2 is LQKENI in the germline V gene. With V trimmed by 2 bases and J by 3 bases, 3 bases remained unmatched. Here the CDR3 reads CASSPRQGDTEAFF. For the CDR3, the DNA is TGTGCCAGCTCACCAAGACAGGGAGACACTGAAGCTTTCTTT.

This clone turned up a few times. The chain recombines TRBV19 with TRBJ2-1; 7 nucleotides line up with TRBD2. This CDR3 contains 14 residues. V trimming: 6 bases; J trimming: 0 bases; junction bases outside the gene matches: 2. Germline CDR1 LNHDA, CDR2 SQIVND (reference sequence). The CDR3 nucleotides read TGTGCCAGTAGGCTAGCGGTCTCCTACAATGAGCAGTTCTTC. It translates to CASRLAVSYNEQFF.

The chain's CDR3 is CASLGLSSTDTQYF. The DNA for the CDR3 is TGTGCCAGTTTGGGCCTATCTAGCACAGATACGCAGTATTTT. The V and J genes are TRBV7-2 and TRBJ2-3; no clear D gene. The V gene's germline CDR1 is SGHTA and CDR2 FQGNSA. The CDR3 is 14 residues long. Trimming pared 9 bases from V and 0 bases from J, leaving 13 bases between.

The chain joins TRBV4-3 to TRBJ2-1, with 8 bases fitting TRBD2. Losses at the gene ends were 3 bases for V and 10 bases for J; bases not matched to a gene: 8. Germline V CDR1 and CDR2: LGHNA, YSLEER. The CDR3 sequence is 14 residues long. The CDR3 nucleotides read TGCGCCAGCAGCCAGCGGGGGGCCGGAAGAGAGCAGTTCTTC. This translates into CASSQRGAGREQFF.

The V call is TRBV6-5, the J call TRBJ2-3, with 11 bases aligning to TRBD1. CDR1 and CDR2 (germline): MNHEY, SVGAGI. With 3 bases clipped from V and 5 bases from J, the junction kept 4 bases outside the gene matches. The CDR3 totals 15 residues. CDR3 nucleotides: TGTGCCAGCAGTTATAGGACAGGGGGCGGAGATACGCAGTATTTT. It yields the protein CASSYRTGGGDTQYF.

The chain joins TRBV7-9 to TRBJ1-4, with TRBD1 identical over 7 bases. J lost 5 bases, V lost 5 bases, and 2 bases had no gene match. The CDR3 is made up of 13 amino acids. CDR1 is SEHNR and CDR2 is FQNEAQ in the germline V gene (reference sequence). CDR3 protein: CASSETGNEKLFF. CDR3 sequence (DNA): TGTGCCAGCAGCGAGACAGGGAATGAAAAACTGTTTTTT.

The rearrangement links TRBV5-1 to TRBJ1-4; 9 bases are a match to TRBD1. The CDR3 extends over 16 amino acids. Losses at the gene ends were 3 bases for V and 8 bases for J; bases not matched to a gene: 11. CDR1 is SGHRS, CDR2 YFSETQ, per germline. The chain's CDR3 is CASSSLSGTGHEKLFF. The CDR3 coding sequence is TGCGCCAGCAGCTCCCTTTCCGGGACAGGGCACGAAAAACTGTTTTTT.

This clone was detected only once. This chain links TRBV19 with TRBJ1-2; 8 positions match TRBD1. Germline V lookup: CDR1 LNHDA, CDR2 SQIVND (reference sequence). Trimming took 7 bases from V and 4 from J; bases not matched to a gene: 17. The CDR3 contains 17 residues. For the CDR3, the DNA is TGTGCCAGTACTAATGACAGGGGTACTTATCGTGGCTATGGCTACACCTTC. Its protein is CASTNDRGTYRGYGYTF.

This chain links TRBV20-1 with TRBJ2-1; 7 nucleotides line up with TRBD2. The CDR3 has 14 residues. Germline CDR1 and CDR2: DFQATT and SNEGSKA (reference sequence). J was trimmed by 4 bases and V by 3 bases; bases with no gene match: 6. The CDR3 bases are TGCAGTGCTAGTGACCCGGGGGGATACAATGAGCAGTTCTTC. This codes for CSASDPGGYNEQFF.

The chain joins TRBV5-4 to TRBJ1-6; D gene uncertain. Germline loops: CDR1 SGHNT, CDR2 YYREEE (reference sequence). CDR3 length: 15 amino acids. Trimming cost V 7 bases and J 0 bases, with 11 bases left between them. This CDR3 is CASSASNSYNSPLHF. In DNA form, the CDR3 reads TGTGCCAGCTCCGCGTCCAACTCCTATAATTCACCCCTCCACTTT.

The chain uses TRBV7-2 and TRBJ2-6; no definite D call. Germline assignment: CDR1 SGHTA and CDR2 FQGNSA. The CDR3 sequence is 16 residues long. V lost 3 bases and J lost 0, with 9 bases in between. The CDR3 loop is CASSLTRSSGANVLTF. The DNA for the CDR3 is TGTGCCAGCAGCTTGACACGGTCCTCTGGGGCCAACGTCCTGACTTTC.

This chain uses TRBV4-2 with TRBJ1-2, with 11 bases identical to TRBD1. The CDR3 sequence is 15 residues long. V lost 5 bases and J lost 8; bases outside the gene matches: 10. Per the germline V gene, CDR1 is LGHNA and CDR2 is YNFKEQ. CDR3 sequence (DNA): TGTGCCAGCAGCACCAGGACAGGGGGCGCGGAAGGCTACACCTTC. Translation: CASSTRTGGAEGYTF.

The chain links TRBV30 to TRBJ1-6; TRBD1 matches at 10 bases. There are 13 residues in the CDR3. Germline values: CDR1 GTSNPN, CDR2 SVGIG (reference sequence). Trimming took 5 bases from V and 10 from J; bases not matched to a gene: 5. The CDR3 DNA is TGTGCCTGGGGACAGGGGGTTATATCACCCCTCCACTTT. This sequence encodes CAWGQGVISPLHF.

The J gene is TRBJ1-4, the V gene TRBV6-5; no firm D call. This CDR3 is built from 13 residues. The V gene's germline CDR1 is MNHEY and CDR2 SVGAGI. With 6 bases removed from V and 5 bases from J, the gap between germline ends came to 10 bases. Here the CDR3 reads CASSLDINEKLFF. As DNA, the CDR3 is TGTGCCAGCAGCCTTGACATAAATGAAAAACTGTTTTTT.

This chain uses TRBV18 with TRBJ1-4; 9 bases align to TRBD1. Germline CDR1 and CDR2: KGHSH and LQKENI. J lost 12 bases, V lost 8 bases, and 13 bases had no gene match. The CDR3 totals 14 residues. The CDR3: CASLPDRGNIELFF. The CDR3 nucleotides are TGTGCCAGCCTACCCGACAGGGGGAACATAGAACTGTTTTTT.

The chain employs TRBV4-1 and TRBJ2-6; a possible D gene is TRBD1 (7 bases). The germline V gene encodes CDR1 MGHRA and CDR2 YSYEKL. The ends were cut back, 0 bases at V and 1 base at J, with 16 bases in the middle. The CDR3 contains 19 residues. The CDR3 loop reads CASSQEWQGGISGANVLTF. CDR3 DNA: TGCGCCAGCAGCCAAGAATGGCAGGGGGGCATTTCTGGGGCCAACGTCCTGACTTTC.

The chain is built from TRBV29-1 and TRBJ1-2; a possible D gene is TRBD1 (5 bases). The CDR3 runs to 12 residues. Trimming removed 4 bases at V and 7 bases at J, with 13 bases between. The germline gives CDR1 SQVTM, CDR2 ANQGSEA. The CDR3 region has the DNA TGCAGCGTTGTAAGGGACGGGGGTGGCTACACCTTC. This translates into CSVVRDGGGYTF.

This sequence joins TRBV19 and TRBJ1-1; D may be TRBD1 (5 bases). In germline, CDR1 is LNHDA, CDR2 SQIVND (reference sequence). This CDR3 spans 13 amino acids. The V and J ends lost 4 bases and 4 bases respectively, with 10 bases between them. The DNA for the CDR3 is TGTGCCAGTAGTACACAGGTTCGCACTGAAGCTTTCTTT. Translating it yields CASSTQVRTEAFF.

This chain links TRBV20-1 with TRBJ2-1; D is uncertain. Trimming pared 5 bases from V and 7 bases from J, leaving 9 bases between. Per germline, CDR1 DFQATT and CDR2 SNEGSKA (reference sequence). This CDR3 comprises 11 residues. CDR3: CSALSRNEQFF. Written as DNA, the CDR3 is TGCAGTGCTTTGTCCAGGAATGAGCAGTTCTTC.

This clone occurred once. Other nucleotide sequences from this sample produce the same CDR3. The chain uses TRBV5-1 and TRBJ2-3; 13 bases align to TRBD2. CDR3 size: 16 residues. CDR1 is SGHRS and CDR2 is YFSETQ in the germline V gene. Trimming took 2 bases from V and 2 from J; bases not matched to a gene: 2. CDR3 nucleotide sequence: TGCGCCAGCAGCTTAGGGACTAGCGGGGTCACAGATACGCAGTATTTT. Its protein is CASSLGTSGVTDTQYF. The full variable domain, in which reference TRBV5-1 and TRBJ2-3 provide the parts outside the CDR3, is KAGVTQTPRYLIKTRGQQVTLSCSPISGHRSVSWYQQTPGQGLQFLFEYFSETQRNKGNFPGRFSGRQFSNSRSEMNVSTLELGDSALYLCASSLGTSGVTDTQYFGPGTRLTVL.

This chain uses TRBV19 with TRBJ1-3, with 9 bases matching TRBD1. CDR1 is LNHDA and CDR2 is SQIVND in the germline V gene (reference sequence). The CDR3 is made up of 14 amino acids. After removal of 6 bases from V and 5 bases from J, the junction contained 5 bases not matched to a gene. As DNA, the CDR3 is TGTGCCAGTAGGGCCGGGACAGGGAGAAACACCATATATTTT. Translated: CASRAGTGRNTIYF.

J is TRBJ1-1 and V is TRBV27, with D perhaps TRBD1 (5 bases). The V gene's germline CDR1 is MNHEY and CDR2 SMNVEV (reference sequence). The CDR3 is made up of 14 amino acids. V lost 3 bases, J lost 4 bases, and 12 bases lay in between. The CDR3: CASSLGPGGTEAFF. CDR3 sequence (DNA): TGTGCCAGCAGTTTGGGACCGGGGGGCACTGAAGCTTTCTTT.